This T cell receptor beta chain was sequenced in a study of patients and donors after allogeneic stem cell transplantation. There are 17 residues in the CDR3. V lost 7 bases, J lost 1 base, and 12 bases stayed unmatched. This clonotype was recorded many times. TCRdb itself ran the RT-PCR reads through MiXCR, one entry per CDR3 protein. The repertoire holds approximately 410,000 distinct CDR3 sequences, approximately 16% seen once, with 6% to 8% in the top ten. Sequenced material: blood, either unsorted or a sorted T cell fraction (not recorded which). This chain joins TRBV12-3 or TRBV12-4 and TRBJ2-3, with 9 bases matching TRBD2. The clonotype was recovered from a human donor who was either an allogeneic HSCT recipient or a stem cell or donor lymphocyte infusion donor (not recorded which). It is not recorded whose cells these are; they may come from a transplant donor. CDR3 sequence (DNA): TGTGCCAGCACCCAGAGGGCTAGCGGGGTCGGCACAGATACGCAGTATTTT. Its protein is CASTQRASGVGTDTQYF.